This T cell receptor beta chain is drawn from a study of T cells after yellow fever vaccination. Germline V gene sequence: CDR1 SGHRS, CDR2 YFSETQ. CDR3 size: 14 residues. Trimming removed 0 bases at V and 7 bases at J, with 11 bases between. The table lists this clonotype with many counts. TCRdb passed the 5' RACE reads through MiXCR, listing each CDR3 protein once. Of 15,000 or so distinct CDR3 sequences in the sample, approximately 6.8% were seen once. The rearrangement links TRBV5-1 to TRBJ1-5, with D unresolved. Sequenced here: PBMCs, either bulk or a sorted T-cell subset (CD4+, CD8+, memory, or dextramer-sorted; not recorded which), sampled on the day of the yellow fever booster vaccination. This receptor was taken from a man aged 18-30 years who received the YFV17D yellow fever vaccine. The CDR3 DNA sequence: TGCGCCAGCAGCTTGGCGGGGTCGGAACAGCCCCAGCATTTT. Amino acids: CASSLAGSEQPQHF.